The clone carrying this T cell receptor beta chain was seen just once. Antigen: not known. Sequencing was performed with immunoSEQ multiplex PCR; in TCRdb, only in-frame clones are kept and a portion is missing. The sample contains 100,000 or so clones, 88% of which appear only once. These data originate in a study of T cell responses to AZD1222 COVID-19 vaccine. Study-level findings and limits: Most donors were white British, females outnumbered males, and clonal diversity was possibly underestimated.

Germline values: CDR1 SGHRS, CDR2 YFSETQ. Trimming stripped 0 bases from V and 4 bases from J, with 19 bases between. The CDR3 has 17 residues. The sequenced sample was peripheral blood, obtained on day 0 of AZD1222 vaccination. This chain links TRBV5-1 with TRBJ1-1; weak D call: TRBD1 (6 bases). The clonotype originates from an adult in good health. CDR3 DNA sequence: TGCGCCAGCAGCTTGGGCCCTCACTTAACAGGGTTCACTGAAGCTTTCTTT. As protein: CASSLGPHLTGFTEAFF. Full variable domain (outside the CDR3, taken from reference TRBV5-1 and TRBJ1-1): KAGVTQTPRYLIKTRGQQVTLSCSPISGHRSVSWYQQTPGQGLQFLFEYFSETQRNKGNFPGRFSGRQFSNSRSEMNVSTLELGDSALYLCASSLGPHLTGFTEAFFGQGTRLTVV.